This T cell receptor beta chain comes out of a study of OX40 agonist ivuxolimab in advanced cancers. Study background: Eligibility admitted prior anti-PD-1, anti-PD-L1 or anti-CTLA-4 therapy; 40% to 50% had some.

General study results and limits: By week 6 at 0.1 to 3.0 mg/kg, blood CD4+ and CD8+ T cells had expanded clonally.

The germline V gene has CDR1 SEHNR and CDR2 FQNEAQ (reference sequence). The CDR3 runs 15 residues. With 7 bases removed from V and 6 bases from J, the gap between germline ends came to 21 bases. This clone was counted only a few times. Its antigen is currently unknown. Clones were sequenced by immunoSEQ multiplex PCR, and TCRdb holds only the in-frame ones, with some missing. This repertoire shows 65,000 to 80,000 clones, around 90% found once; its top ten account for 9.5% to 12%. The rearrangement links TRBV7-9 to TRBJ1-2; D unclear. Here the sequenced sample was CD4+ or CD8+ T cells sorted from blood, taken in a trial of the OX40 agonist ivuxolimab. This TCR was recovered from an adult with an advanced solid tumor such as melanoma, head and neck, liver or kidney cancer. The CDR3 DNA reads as TGTGCCAGCACCTTCACAACCGGGGAACCGGATGGCTACACCTTC. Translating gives CASTFTTGEPDGYTF.